These 29 T cell receptor beta chains were sequenced from one sample in a study of tumor-infiltrating lymphocytes in localized non-small cell lung cancer. Some clones are missing from TCRdb's copy, which holds only in-frame ones; the method was immunoSEQ multiplex PCR. The sample has about 12,000 clones; 65% to 85% are singletons. The specimen sequenced was lung tumor tissue. These receptors were taken from a human donor with non-small cell lung cancer.

The chain carries TRBV5-4 and TRBJ2-3; D remains unclear. The germline V and J ends were trimmed by 0 bases and 2 bases, with 4 bases remaining between them. Germline-derived CDR1 and CDR2 are SGHNT and YYREEE (reference sequence). The length of the CDR3 is 13 residues. Written as DNA, the CDR3 is TGTGCCAGCAGCTTGGTGATCACAGATACGCAGTATTTT. Encoded protein: CASSLVITDTQYF.

The gene calls are TRBV9 and TRBJ2-7; D may be TRBD2 (5 bases). Germline assignment: CDR1 SGDLS and CDR2 YYNGEE. This CDR3 is 15 amino acids long. Trimming removed 0 bases from V and 5 bases from J, with 15 bases in between. The CDR3 region has the DNA TGTGCCAGCAGCGTAGAGCCCCAAGGGAGCGACGAGCAGTACTTC. Translation: CASSVEPQGSDEQYF.

The chain joins TRBV2 to TRBJ1-1; the D gene is possibly TRBD1 (5 bases). Germline CDR1 SNHLY, CDR2 FYNNEI. The CDR3 extends over 13 amino acids. V gave up 8 bases and J gave up 4 bases, with 14 bases separating them. The CDR3 is CASRWGSGTEAFF. The CDR3 DNA sequence: TGTGCCAGCCGCTGGGGGTCCGGCACTGAAGCTTTCTTT.

The chain uses TRBV7-2 and TRBJ1-3; D remains ambiguous. The length of the CDR3 is 13 residues. Germline loops: CDR1 SGHTA, CDR2 FQGNSA. V gave up 6 bases and J gave up 0 bases, with 6 bases separating them. DNA for the CDR3: TGTGCCAGCAGGTCGGACTCTGGAAACACCATATATTTT. Residues: CASRSDSGNTIYF. Supplemented by reference TRBV7-2 and TRBJ1-3, the full variable domain reads GAGVSQSPSNKVTEKGKDVELRCDPISGHTALYWYRQSLGQGLEFLIYFQGNSAPDKSGLPSDRFSAERTGGSVSTLTIQRTQQEDSAVYLCASRSDSGNTIYFGEGSWLTVV.

The count of this clone is one. V gene TRBV27 combines with J gene TRBJ2-1; D unresolved. The CDR3 length is 13 residues. V was shortened by 1 base and J by 5 bases, with 6 bases between the two germline ends. Germline CDR1 and CDR2: MNHEY and SMNVEV (reference sequence). CDR3 nucleotide sequence: TGTGCCAGCAGTTTATTGGGCGACAATGAGCAGTTCTTC. Translated, it gives CASSLLGDNEQFF.

For the CDR3, the DNA is TGCGCCAGCAGCCCCAGACAGGACGGGAATGAAAAACTGTTTTTT. This gives the protein CASSPRQDGNEKLFF. V gene TRBV5-1 combines with J gene TRBJ1-4; TRBD1 might be the D (6 bases). Germline-derived CDR1 and CDR2 are SGHRS and YFSETQ. The CDR3 runs 15 residues. The V end was cut by 4 bases, the J end by 5 bases, with 15 bases between.

The V gene is TRBV6-1, the J gene TRBJ2-2; 8 bases line up with TRBD1. V shed 6 bases and J 2 bases; nucleotides not matched to a gene: 11. The CDR3 has 17 residues. Germline CDR1 MNHNS, CDR2 SASEGT. The CDR3 bases are TGTGCCAGCAGAGAATATGGACAGGGCTTTAACACCGGGGAGCTGTTTTTT. Its translation is CASREYGQGFNTGELFF.

The chain is built from TRBV19 and TRBJ2-7; 11 nucleotides align to TRBD1. V gave up 4 bases and J gave up 5 bases; unmatched junction bases: 7. CDR1 and CDR2 (germline): LNHDA, SQIVND (reference sequence). The length of the CDR3 is 15 residues. CDR3 bases: TGTGCCAGTAGTACCGCCGGGACAGGGGGAGACGAGCAGTACTTC. It specifies CASSTAGTGGDEQYF.

This clone was observed a few times. The likely explanation is a read error, given a far larger clone one base away. The same CDR3 can be traced to other DNA sequences in this sample. The CDR3 DNA follows: TGTGCCAGCAGCCAAGCTGGAGCGGACGAGCAGTACTTC. Protein product: CASSQAGADEQYF. The chain carries TRBV5-4 and TRBJ2-7; D possibly corresponds to TRBD2 (5 bases). Germline assignment: CDR1 SGHNT and CDR2 YYREEE (reference sequence). The CDR3 contains 13 residues. With 4 bases removed from V and 5 bases from J, the gap between germline ends came to 13 bases.

V usage is TRBV5-1 and J usage is TRBJ1-6; possible D gene TRBD1, 6 bases. V was shortened by 0 bases and J by 7 bases, with 8 bases between the two germline ends. Germline CDR1 SGHRS, CDR2 YFSETQ. This CDR3 has 14 amino acids. CDR3 DNA: TGCGCCAGCAGCTTGGAAGGGGGAAATTCACCCCTCCACTTT. This encodes CASSLEGGNSPLHF.

The rearrangement joins TRBV27 to TRBJ1-2; D perhaps matches TRBD1 (6 bases). V gave up 3 bases and J gave up 8 bases, with 13 bases separating them. Germline CDR1 reads MNHEY; CDR2 reads SMNVEV (reference sequence). CDR3 size: 13 residues. The CDR3 spells CASSFRGIRGYTF. In DNA form, the CDR3 reads TGTGCCAGCAGTTTCAGGGGTATACGGGGCTACACCTTC.

The chain has TRBV30 and TRBJ2-7; 7 bases match TRBD1. CDR3 length equals 14 residues. Trimming cost V 4 bases and J 2 bases; bases outside gene matches: 8. Germline CDR1 is GTSNPN and CDR2 is SVGIG (reference sequence). CDR3 residues: CAWKRDSYTYEQYF. As DNA, the CDR3 is TGTGCCTGGAAACGGGACAGCTATACCTACGAGCAGTACTTC.

The chain joins TRBV19 to TRBJ1-5; no firm D call. The V gene lost 6 bases and the J gene lost 4 bases, with 13 bases spanning the gap. CDR3 length: 14 residues. The germline CDR1 and CDR2 sequences are LNHDA and SQIVND (reference sequence). The CDR3: CASRLPQANQPQHF. The DNA for the CDR3 is TGTGCCAGTAGGCTCCCCCAGGCTAATCAGCCCCAGCATTTT.

Concerning this clone: One junction end disagrees with the germline gene, perhaps due to a read error. The chain uses TRBV2 and TRBJ2-4; 8 positions match TRBD1. Germline CDR1 and CDR2: SNHLY and FYNNEI. The CDR3 totals 14 residues. In DNA, the CDR3 is TGTGCCAGCAGTGGATGGGGACAGGTCGTTACCGTGGGCTTC. This sequence encodes CASSGWGQVVTVGF.

This rearrangement joins TRBV5-1 to TRBJ1-2; TRBD1 matches 8 bases. V was pared by 0 bases and J by 7 bases, with 5 bases of the junction left unmatched. This CDR3 is built from 14 residues. In germline, CDR1 is SGHRS, CDR2 YFSETQ. CDR3 loop: CASSLGQGKIGYTF. The DNA of the CDR3 is TGCGCCAGCAGCTTGGGACAGGGGAAAATTGGCTACACCTTC.

The rearrangement links TRBV19 to TRBJ1-4; the match to TRBD1 covers 8 bases. Germline V gives CDR1 LNHDA, CDR2 SQIVND (reference sequence). This CDR3 has 14 residues. V shed 5 bases, J shed 5 bases, and the junction held 4 bases outside the gene matches. CDR3 sequence reads: CASSQGAKNEKLFF. The DNA of the CDR3 is TGTGCCAGTAGTCAGGGGGCGAAGAATGAAAAACTGTTTTTT. Based on the CDR3 plus reference TRBV19 and TRBJ1-4, the full variable domain is DGGITQSPKYLFRKEGQNVTLSCEQNLNHDAMYWYRQDPGQGLRLIYYSQIVNDFQKGDIAEGYSVSREKKESFPLTVTSAQKNPTAFYLCASSQGAKNEKLFFGSGTQLSVL.

The rearrangement joins TRBV2 to TRBJ1-3; 8 nucleotides align to TRBD1. Germline trimming cut 8 bases from V and 4 bases from J; bases unmatched to any gene: 4. In germline, CDR1 is SNHLY, CDR2 FYNNEI. The CDR3 totals 13 residues. The CDR3 region is CASGTGGGNTIYF. CDR3 sequence (DNA): TGTGCCAGCGGTACAGGGGGAGGAAACACCATATATTTT.

V is TRBV5-6 and J is TRBJ2-7, with D perhaps TRBD2 (5 bases). CDR1 is SGHDT and CDR2 is YYEEEE in the germline V gene. CDR3 length: 13 residues. Trimming left V 4 bases short and J 1 base short, with 9 bases between. CDR3 bases: TGTGCCAGCAGCAACGGGAATTCCTACGAGCAGTACTTC. Its translation: CASSNGNSYEQYF. The full variable domain, its missing parts supplied by reference TRBV5-6 and TRBJ2-7, is DAGVTQSPTHLIKTRGQQVTLRCSPKSGHDTVSWYQQALGQGPQFIFQYYEEEERQRGNFPDRFSGHQFPNYSSELNVNALLLGDSALYLCASSNGNSYEQYFGPGTRLTVT.

The chain uses TRBV6-5 and TRBJ2-7; D may match TRBD1 or TRBD2 (5 bases each). Per the germline V gene, CDR1 is MNHEY and CDR2 is SVGAGI. The CDR3 loop spans 15 amino acids. V shed 7 bases and J shed 6 bases, with 22 bases lying between them. CDR3 nucleotide sequence: TGTGCCAGCACAACAGTTTGGCAGGGAGTGGGCGAGCAGTACTTC. This encodes CASTTVWQGVGEQYF.

This clone turned up a few times. This rearrangement joins TRBV10-1 to TRBJ2-2; tentatively, D is TRBD1 (6 bases). Trimming removed 3 bases from V and 9 bases from J, with 14 bases in between. The CDR3 length is 14 residues. The germline V gene encodes CDR1 WNHNN and CDR2 SYGVQD (reference sequence). CDR3 amino acids: CASSDYRQGRELFF. In DNA, the CDR3 is TGCGCCAGCAGTGATTATCGCCAGGGGCGGGAGCTGTTTTTT.

This clone was seen a handful of times. This chain joins TRBV6-1 and TRBJ1-1; D gene unclear. This CDR3 region has 14 residues. CDR1 MNHNS and CDR2 SASEGT come from the germline V gene. The ends were cut back, 0 bases at V and 4 bases at J, with 9 bases in the middle. CDR3 loop: CASSEALDSTEAFF. The DNA of the CDR3 is TGTGCCAGCAGTGAAGCTCTGGATTCCACTGAAGCTTTCTTT.

The chain carries TRBV10-1 and TRBJ2-7, with 8 bases lining up with TRBD2. With 8 bases clipped from V and 3 bases from J, the junction kept 6 bases outside the gene matches. The CDR3 extends over 13 amino acids. Germline-derived CDR1 and CDR2 are WNHNN and SYGVQD (reference sequence). The CDR3 is CASDPTSVYEQYF. In DNA form, the CDR3 reads TGCGCCAGCGACCCGACTAGCGTCTACGAGCAGTACTTC.

This clone was detected only a few times. The CDR3 DNA reads TGTGCCAGCAGCAAGGGGACAGGTTTTTGGAACACTGAAGCTTTCTTT. It specifies CASSKGTGFWNTEAFF. The chain has TRBV7-9 and TRBJ1-1; 8 nucleotides agree with TRBD1. V gave up 5 bases and J gave up 1 base; unmatched junction bases: 9. Germline V lookup: CDR1 SEHNR, CDR2 FQNEAQ (reference sequence). This CDR3 is built from 16 residues.

The rearrangement links TRBV27 to TRBJ2-3; no clear D gene. V lost 7 bases, J lost 3 bases, and 14 bases lay in between. The length of the CDR3 is 14 residues. The V gene's germline CDR1 is MNHEY and CDR2 SMNVEV (reference sequence). The CDR3 coding sequence is TGTGCCAGCATTCCCGGGCGGTATACAGATACGCAGTATTTT. Translation: CASIPGRYTDTQYF.

The chain recombines TRBV9 with TRBJ2-2, with D hard to call. Trimming stripped 4 bases from V and 3 bases from J, with 10 bases between. The CDR3 is 14 amino acids. Germline CDR1 SGDLS, CDR2 YYNGEE. The CDR3 is CASSLRWDTGELFF. In nucleotides, the CDR3 is TGTGCCAGCAGCCTCCGTTGGGACACCGGGGAGCTGTTTTTT.

This chain connects TRBV4-1 to TRBJ1-6; TRBD1 matches at 7 bases. The CDR3 consists of 15 residues. Per the germline V gene, CDR1 is MGHRA and CDR2 is YSYEKL. V lost 2 bases, J lost 9 bases, and 7 bases stayed unmatched. CDR3 residues: CASSQSTGLLSPLHF. CDR3 bases: TGCGCCAGCAGCCAATCGACAGGGCTACTTTCACCCCTCCACTTT.

The rearrangement uses TRBV18 and TRBJ1-1, with D uncertain. The germline gives CDR1 KGHSH, CDR2 LQKENI. Trimming left V 6 bases short and J 1 base short, with 12 bases between. This CDR3 comprises 14 residues. This chain's CDR3 is CASSPVARNTEAFF. The CDR3 nucleotides read TGTGCCAGCTCCCCCGTAGCGCGGAACACTGAAGCTTTCTTT.

This chain joins TRBV5-1 and TRBJ1-1; TRBD1 matches at 7 bases. With 4 bases clipped from V and 3 bases from J, the junction kept 3 bases outside the gene matches. Germline CDR1 reads SGHRS; CDR2 reads YFSETQ. The CDR3 has 13 residues. In DNA, the CDR3 is TGCGCCAGCAGCCTAGGACAGGACACTGAAGCTTTCTTT. Translated, it gives CASSLGQDTEAFF.

The genes are TRBV2 and TRBJ1-2, with 9 nucleotides matching TRBD1. Germline CDR1 and CDR2: SNHLY and FYNNEI. V dropped 6 bases and J dropped 2; count of bases not matched to a gene: 4. This CDR3 comprises 14 residues. CDR3 sequence (DNA): TGTGCCAGCAGAGTGGGACAGGGAAACTATGGCTACACCTTC. Protein product: CASRVGQGNYGYTF.